The sequence of this T cell receptor (beta chain) was determined in a study of blood T cell repertoires in COVID-19. On the study more broadly: The United States, Italy and Spain were the sources of the acute and convalescent COVID-19 samples. Sources were T cells, B-cell-depleted T cells, or PBMCs; the material itself was cDNA or gDNA.

Under the authors' procedure: Amplification with reference gene primers provided the estimates of nucleated cell counts. The assay was immunoSEQ multiplex PCR, and TCRdb's table has in-frame clones only and misses some. The DNA was the basis for D and trimming; V, J and clone size are from that table. Altogether about 150,000 clones are present, approximately 77% being singletons, with the ten largest covering about 10%. Trimming removed 3 bases at V and 3 bases at J, with 13 bases between. Per the germline V gene, CDR1 is KGHDR and CDR2 is SFDVKD. This CDR3 is built from 15 residues. Sequencing input: peripheral blood. The gene calls are TRBV24-1 and TRBJ1-1; D might be TRBD1 (5 bases). The TCR sequence derives from a woman older than 75 with active or convalescent COVID-19. The CDR3: CATSDPRGGDTEAFF. CDR3 coding DNA: TGTGCCACCAGTGATCCACGGGGGGGTGACACTGAAGCTTTCTTT.